These 20 T cell receptor beta chains came from one sample sequenced in a study of CD8+ T cells in alopecia areata. Treatment meaning: oral pan-JAK inhibitor, 5-10 mg twice daily. The sequencing template was cDNA reverse transcribed from extracted RNA. Sequencing used immunoSEQ multiplex PCR; TCRdb keeps in-frame clones, though not all of them. Among 180,000 or so clones listed, approximately 55% were seen once. The input for sequencing was CD8+ T cells sorted from blood, taken at week 24, from a patient treated with tofacitinib. These TCRs come from a human donor with alopecia areata.

The chain employs TRBV25-1 and TRBJ1-6, with unresolved D. Per germline, CDR1 MGHDK and CDR2 SYGVNS. V lost 4 bases to trimming and J lost 4 bases, with 14 bases between them. This CDR3 has 16 amino acids. This CDR3 is CASSGHSLGYNSPLHF. The CDR3, as DNA: TGTGCCAGCAGTGGGCACTCACTGGGGTATAATTCACCCCTCCACTTT.

The V call is TRBV7-9, the J call TRBJ1-1; D not resolved. The V and J ends lost 1 base and 7 bases respectively, with 13 bases between them. The V gene's germline CDR1 is SEHNR and CDR2 FQNEAQ (reference sequence). This CDR3 is 14 amino acids long. The DNA for the CDR3 is TGTGCCAGCAGCTTAGGGGCAGCGGAATATGAAGCTTTCTTT. Translating gives CASSLGAAEYEAFF.

This clone was detected only a few times. The V call is TRBV11-2, the J call TRBJ2-1; D remains unclear. The germline gives CDR1 SGHAT, CDR2 FQNNGV. The CDR3 is 12 residues long. Trimming pared 4 bases from V and 6 bases from J, leaving 7 bases between. The CDR3 reads CASSSELNEQFF. The DNA of the CDR3 is TGTGCCAGCAGCTCGGAACTCAATGAGCAGTTCTTC.

The chain has TRBV4-3 and TRBJ2-3; D not certain. Germline assignment: CDR1 LGHNA and CDR2 YSLEER. V gave up 0 bases and J gave up 6 bases, with 16 bases separating them. This CDR3 is 16 amino acids long. In nucleotides, the CDR3 is TGCGCCAGCAGCCAAGAGGTAGCAGCCCAGGTGGATACGCAGTATTTT. Protein: CASSQEVAAQVDTQYF.

The genes are TRBV4-1 and TRBJ2-7, with D unresolved. Trimming pared 1 base from V and 3 bases from J, leaving 7 bases between. Germline V gives CDR1 MGHRA, CDR2 YSYEKL. This CDR3 is 13 amino acids long. The CDR3 region has the DNA TGCGCCAGCAGCCAAGTATCGAACTACGAGCAGTACTTC. Translating gives CASSQVSNYEQYF.

The chain links TRBV4-1 to TRBJ2-5; 11 positions agree with TRBD2. The CDR3 consists of 16 residues. Germline CDR1 and CDR2: MGHRA and YSYEKL. V dropped 2 bases and J dropped 5; count of bases not matched to a gene: 7. The CDR3 region has the DNA TGCGCCAGCAGCCAACTCCTAGCGGGGGGTACGGAGACCCAGTACTTC. Translation gives CASSQLLAGGTETQYF.

The gene calls are TRBV13 and TRBJ1-6; D call uncertain. Germline loops: CDR1 PRHDT, CDR2 FYEKMQ (reference sequence). Trimming took 5 bases from V and 6 from J, leaving 5 bases between them. The CDR3 loop spans 12 amino acids. The CDR3 DNA reads TGTGCCAGCAGCACGACTAATTCACCCCTCCACTTT. This gives the protein CASSTTNSPLHF.

The chain joins TRBV4-3 to TRBJ1-2, with 10 bases matching TRBD1. Germline assignment: CDR1 LGHNA and CDR2 YSLEER. V was clipped by 0 bases and J by 7 bases; unmatched bases: 8. The CDR3 totals 16 residues. This CDR3 is CASSQDPRQGASGYTF. The CDR3 DNA follows: TGCGCCAGCAGCCAAGATCCCCGACAGGGGGCTAGTGGCTACACCTTC.

The chain carries TRBV7-9 and TRBJ1-1, with a possible D match to TRBD1 (6 bases). Per the germline V gene, CDR1 is SEHNR and CDR2 is FQNEAQ (reference sequence). Trimming removed 1 base from V and 6 bases from J, with 15 bases in between. This CDR3 is built from 15 residues. CDR3 region: CASSLGTGGLAEAFF. In DNA form, the CDR3 reads TGTGCCAGCAGCTTAGGTACGGGGGGCTTAGCTGAAGCTTTCTTT.

The rearrangement uses TRBV29-1 and TRBJ1-2; 8 bases are shared with TRBD1. With V trimmed by 6 bases and J by 2 bases, 5 bases remained unmatched. The CDR3 sequence is 13 residues long. The V gene's germline CDR1 is SQVTM and CDR2 ANQGSEA. DNA for the CDR3: TGCAGCGTAGGGACAGGAATAAACTATGGCTACACCTTC. Its translation: CSVGTGINYGYTF.

The sample holds a few counts of this clone. The chain combines TRBV29-1 with TRBJ2-2, with D maybe TRBD2 (5 bases). V lost 4 bases to trimming and J lost 4 bases, with 13 bases between them. CDR1 SQVTM and CDR2 ANQGSEA come from the germline V gene. The CDR3 runs to 14 residues. Written as DNA, the CDR3 is TGCAGCGTTGCAGCGGCGGTGTCCACCGGGGAGCTGTTTTTT. Protein sequence: CSVAAAVSTGELFF.

The rearrangement links TRBV9 to TRBJ2-1, with 8 positions matching TRBD2. Germline loops: CDR1 SGDLS, CDR2 YYNGEE. V was clipped by 3 bases and J by 7 bases; unmatched bases: 12. The length of the CDR3 is 16 residues. The CDR3 reads CASSEPVRGGRNEQFF. The CDR3 DNA is TGTGCCAGCAGCGAGCCCGTTCGGGGGGGCAGGAATGAGCAGTTCTTC. The entire variable domain, with the rest obtained from reference TRBV9 and TRBJ2-1, is as follows: DSGVTQTPKHLITATGQRVTLRCSPRSGDLSVYWYQQSLDQGLQFLIQYYNGEERAKGNILERFSAQQFPDLHSELNLSSLELGDSALYFCASSEPVRGGRNEQFFGPGTRLTVL.

The rearrangement uses TRBV5-6 and TRBJ2-7; D gene ambiguous. Germline loops: CDR1 SGHDT, CDR2 YYEEEE. The CDR3 is made up of 13 amino acids. V lost 0 bases and J 5 bases, leaving 9 bases between the germline ends. The DNA of the CDR3 is TGTGCCAGCAGCTTGGAACAGAGCCACGAGCAGTACTTC. This codes for CASSLEQSHEQYF.

The gene calls are TRBV5-6 and TRBJ2-3; 10 bases agree with TRBD1. Germline CDR1 is SGHDT and CDR2 is YYEEEE. This CDR3 has 13 amino acids. Trimming at V came to 6 bases and at J to 5 bases, leaving 3 bases not matched to a gene. The CDR3 spells CASTGTGEDTQYF. The DNA for the CDR3 is TGTGCCAGCACCGGGACAGGGGAAGATACGCAGTATTTT. Full variable domain (missing parts from reference TRBV5-6 and TRBJ2-3): DAGVTQSPTHLIKTRGQQVTLRCSPKSGHDTVSWYQQALGQGPQFIFQYYEEEERQRGNFPDRFSGHQFPNYSSELNVNALLLGDSALYLCASTGTGEDTQYFGPGTRLTVL.

This chain links TRBV30 with TRBJ2-3; possible D gene TRBD1, 6 bases. The germline V gene has CDR1 GTSNPN and CDR2 SVGIG (reference sequence). The CDR3 is made up of 14 amino acids. V was clipped by 3 bases and J by 3 bases, with 13 bases between them. In DNA, the CDR3 is TGTGCCTGGAGCGCAGGGGCGTTAACAGATACGCAGTATTTT. Protein product: CAWSAGALTDTQYF.

CDR3: CASSQDFPPGGDSPLHF. CDR3 nucleotides: TGCGCCAGCAGCCAAGATTTCCCGCCAGGGGGTGATTCACCCCTCCACTTT. The V and J genes are TRBV4-3 and TRBJ1-6, with TRBD1 matching over 7 bases. From germline, CDR1 is LGHNA and CDR2 YSLEER. The CDR3 has 17 residues. J gave up 8 bases and V 0 bases, and 10 bases lay outside the gene matches.

This sequence joins TRBV14 and TRBJ1-2; no definite D call. The CDR3 contains 14 residues. Germline lookup yields CDR1 SGHDN and CDR2 FVKESK. Trimming cost V 0 bases and J 9 bases, with 14 bases left between them. The CDR3 sequence: CASSQDTSEVSYTF. The CDR3 nucleotides are TGTGCCAGCAGCCAAGATACTTCGGAGGTTAGCTACACCTTC.

The V call is TRBV2, the J call TRBJ2-7, with a weak D call TRBD1 (6 bases). The CDR3 is made up of 15 amino acids. V was pared by 1 base and J by 1 base, with 11 bases between. The germline V gene encodes CDR1 SNHLY and CDR2 FYNNEI. CDR3 bases: TGTGCCAGCAGTGAAGGGACAGTCCTTTCCTACGAGCAGTACTTC. Translation gives CASSEGTVLSYEQYF.

J is TRBJ2-2 and V is TRBV29-1, with D maybe TRBD2 (5 bases). The CDR3 is 12 amino acids. CDR1 is SQVTM, CDR2 ANQGSEA, per germline. V lost 5 bases and J lost 7, with 11 bases in between. The chain's CDR3 is CSVLGDGGELFF. CDR3 DNA: TGCAGCGTTCTCGGGGATGGCGGGGAGCTGTTTTTT.

The CDR3 region has the DNA TGTGCCAGCAGCTCCGTCCGGGAGCAGTACTTC. Amino acid sequence: CASSSVREQYF. The chain links TRBV13 to TRBJ2-7; D uncertain. The CDR3 consists of 11 residues. The V gene's germline CDR1 is PRHDT and CDR2 FYEKMQ (reference sequence). V lost 4 bases and J 7 bases, leaving 8 bases between the germline ends.